This T cell receptor beta chain was captured by sequencing in a study of blood T cell repertoires in COVID-19 (dated by TCRdb to 2018 to 2020). About the full investigation: Samples from collaborators originated in the United States, Italy and Spain and spanned both the acute and convalescent phases of COVID-19. Where available, HLA class I and class II types were taken from metadata supplied by the sample provider and were not determined by assay-based typing. A de-identified subject ID, COVID-19 status, age in years and sex were almost always included in the sample metadata. Samples came from the ongoing ImmuneRACE study (first 160 participants) plus 1,254 subjects from 6 global collaborators. A freely available public database, intended as a resource for researchers studying the immune response to SARS-CoV-2, is where the repertoires were released. The prospective study material was composed of cDNA or gDNA derived from T cells, B-cell-depleted T cells, or PBMCs. The dataset comprised deeply sampled blood TCRbeta repertoires from subjects exposed to, actively infected with, or recovered from COVID-19.

Study-level results and caveats: The amount of clinical and demographic metadata varied by source and participant and was provided uncurated.

Deletion took 4 bases off V and 5 bases off J, with a span of 18 bases between the germline ends. Spanning cysteine to phenylalanine, the CDR3 consists of 15 amino acids. The CDR3 DNA has 45 bases and is translated from base 1. Reading the germline V gene gives CDR1 SGDLS and CDR2 YYNGEE. In the case of this clone: The antigen it binds to is not known. Nothing much larger sits one base from this clone, and base qualities are not available.

The immunoSEQ Assay, a bias-controlled multiplex PCR, was used to amplify TCRbeta CDR3 regions from genomic DNA. The authors processed their data as follows. The number of nucleated cells in each sample was estimated by amplification of reference gene primers within the assay. Sequence reads were collapsed and filtered to measure the absolute abundance of every unique TCRbeta CDR3 rearrangement. For each sample, productive Simpson clonality was calculated by taking the square root of Simpson's diversity index across productive rearrangements. As stored in TCRdb, this immuneACCESS dataset retains in-frame rearrangements with V and J assigned. A fraction of the clones does not appear; measured against another copy, unresolved V genes explain less than half of the discrepancy, and the remainder lacks a known reason. V, J and clone size reflect that table, while D and trimming were determined from the DNA. This sample gives 210,000 or so clones in total; around 80% of them show up just once. The leading ten clones occupy about 3% of the sample.

Whole blood was collected in K2EDTA tubes by collaborating institutions according to the institutions' own protocols. For TCRbeta analysis, collaborators shipped samples as frozen whole blood, isolated PBMCs, or DNA extracted from either of those sample types. The source is a woman at least 80 years old with active or convalescent COVID-19. Sequenced input: peripheral blood. The V and J genes are TRBV9 and TRBJ2-5; perhaps TRBD2 is the D gene, with 5 bases matching. The DNA sequence follows: TGTGCCAGCAGCCCTAGTCCAGCGGAGAGGGAGACCCAGTACTTC. This yields the protein CASSPSPAERETQYF.